This entry lists 17 T cell receptor beta chains sequenced from one sample in a study of blood T cells in healthy people across ages. Through a sample-barcoded 5' primer and a J-beta primer mix, a second PCR was run for about 6 to 11 cycles. MiXCR, applied by TCRdb to the 5' RACE reads, yields one record per CDR3 protein. Seen here are about a million distinct CDR3 sequences, roughly 51% observed once, and the top ten hold 20% to 25%. The source material was blood. The receptors originated from a woman aged 55 to 70 in good health.

This sequence joins TRBV12-3 or TRBV12-4 and TRBJ2-1; tentative D call: TRBD2 (6 bases). Deletions cut 5 bases from V and 10 bases from J, with 15 bases between. The CDR3 runs 13 residues. Written as DNA, the CDR3 is TGTGCCAGCAGTGCCAGGGACTTTGGCGAGCAGTTCTTC. Its translation is CASSARDFGEQFF.

This clonotype was observed once. The gene calls are TRBV18 and TRBJ1-1; 7 bases match TRBD1. The CDR3 length is 14 residues. Germline assignment: CDR1 KGHSH and CDR2 LQKENI. With V trimmed by 4 bases and J by 4 bases, 6 bases remained unmatched. The CDR3 region has the DNA TGTGCCAGCTCACGTACGACAGGGACCACTGAAGCTTTCTTT. This encodes CASSRTTGTTEAFF.

The chain joins TRBV18 to TRBJ2-7; D call uncertain. This CDR3 is 16 amino acids long. V shed 0 bases and J shed 2 bases, with 14 bases lying between them. Germline CDR1 reads KGHSH; CDR2 reads LQKENI. In DNA, the CDR3 is TGTGCCAGCTCACCACCGGCAGATCGGCCTACCTACGAGCAGTACTTC. Protein: CASSPPADRPTYEQYF. The full variable domain, its missing parts supplied by reference TRBV18 and TRBJ2-7, is NAGVMQNPRHLVRRRGQEARLRCSPMKGHSHVYWYRQLPEEGLKFMVYLQKENIIDESGMPKERFSAEFPKEGPSILRIQQVVRGDSAAYFCASSPPADRPTYEQYFGPGTRLTVT.

The rearrangement links TRBV28 to TRBJ1-2; D unresolved. V lost 3 bases, J lost 7 bases, and 12 bases lay in between. The CDR3 extends over 13 amino acids. The germline CDR1 and CDR2 sequences are MDHEN and SYDVKM. The CDR3 nucleotides are TGTGCCAGCAGTTTCGGACCCGGGAGTGGCTACACCTTC. Translation gives CASSFGPGSGYTF.

The chain uses TRBV4-1 and TRBJ2-7; D tentatively reads TRBD1 or TRBD2 (5 bases each). Germline lookup yields CDR1 MGHRA and CDR2 YSYEKL. V was cut by 1 base and J by 3 bases, with 13 bases left in between. CDR3 length equals 15 residues. The CDR3: CASSQGEGSLYEQYF. As DNA, the CDR3 is TGCGCCAGCAGCCAAGGAGAGGGGAGTCTCTACGAGCAGTACTTC.

This clonotype was counted between two and nine times. The chain employs TRBV29-1 and TRBJ2-1; no reliable D call. V lost 3 bases and J lost 0, with 6 bases in between. Per germline, CDR1 SQVTM and CDR2 ANQGSEA. The CDR3 contains 13 residues. The CDR3: CSVDPSSYNEQFF. The CDR3 nucleotides are TGCAGCGTTGATCCGAGCTCCTACAATGAGCAGTTCTTC.

The genes are TRBV20-1 and TRBJ2-1; 8 nucleotides align to TRBD2. Germline-derived CDR1 and CDR2 are DFQATT and SNEGSKA (reference sequence). V was pared by 3 bases and J by 6 bases, with 10 bases of the junction left unmatched. The CDR3 is 15 amino acids. In DNA, the CDR3 is TGCAGTGCTAGGGATAGGGCTAGCGGGCGCAATGAGCAGTTCTTC. Translated: CSARDRASGRNEQFF.

This chain joins TRBV20-1 and TRBJ2-5; the D is unclear. V was clipped by 6 bases and J by 4 bases, with 15 bases between them. The CDR3 runs 13 residues. From germline, CDR1 is DFQATT and CDR2 SNEGSKA (reference sequence). The CDR3 here is CSAFVGSSETQYF. For the CDR3, the DNA is TGCAGTGCATTCGTGGGCTCCTCAGAGACCCAGTACTTC.

This chain joins TRBV6-2 or TRBV6-3 and TRBJ1-2; D is uncertain. V lost 0 bases and J lost 2, with 13 bases in between. The CDR3 totals 16 residues. Per germline, CDR1 MNHEY and CDR2 SVGEGT. CDR3 sequence reads: CASSYSDGDPNYGYTF. CDR3 coding DNA: TGTGCCAGCAGTTACTCCGACGGGGATCCCAACTATGGCTACACCTTC.

The chain recombines TRBV20-1 with TRBJ2-4; TRBD1 matches 9 bases. The J call may be incorrect, as the DNA end agrees better with TRBJ2-7. Germline-derived CDR1 and CDR2 are DFQATT and SNEGSKA (reference sequence). The CDR3 extends over 13 amino acids. Here the CDR3 DNA reads TGCAGTGCTAGTGGGGACAGGGCTTACGAGCAGTACTTC. Protein: CSASGDRAYEQYF.

The V gene is TRBV29-1, the J gene TRBJ2-1; TRBD2 matches 9 bases. The CDR3 is made up of 14 amino acids. Germline CDR1 reads SQVTM; CDR2 reads ANQGSEA. J was trimmed by 4 bases and V by 4 bases; bases with no gene match: 5. CDR3 in amino acids: CSVAFSGSYNEQFF. For the CDR3, the DNA is TGCAGCGTTGCGTTTAGCGGGAGTTACAATGAGCAGTTCTTC.

This clonotype has just a few counts. The V and J genes are TRBV24-1 and TRBJ1-1; TRBD1 matches at 12 bases. This CDR3 spans 17 amino acids. V was pared by 3 bases and J by 3 bases, with 7 bases of the junction left unmatched. Germline V gene lookup returns CDR1 KGHDR and CDR2 SFDVKD. The CDR3 loop is CATSDGTGGRLDTEAFF. CDR3 nucleotide sequence: TGTGCCACCAGTGATGGGACAGGGGGCAGGTTGGACACTGAAGCTTTCTTT.

This clonotype was observed a handful of times. The rearrangement joins TRBV4-2 to TRBJ1-4; TRBD1 might be the D (6 bases). With 4 bases removed from V and 5 bases from J, the gap between germline ends came to 14 bases. The V gene's germline CDR1 is LGHNA and CDR2 YNFKEQ. The CDR3 is 15 amino acids. The CDR3 spells CASSRPQGKNEKLFF. The CDR3 DNA reads TGTGCCAGCAGCCGACCCCAGGGGAAGAATGAAAAACTGTTTTTT.

The chain employs TRBV3-1 and TRBJ2-1; 15 bases are shared with TRBD2. The tail of the sequence fits TRBJ2-7 better, so the J call may be wrong. The CDR3 spans 18 residues. Looked up from germline, CDR1 is LGHDT and CDR2 is YNNKEL (reference sequence). CDR3 residues: CASSQRRGLAGGNNEQYF. The CDR3 DNA reads TGTGCCAGCAGCCAGCGTAGGGGACTAGCGGGAGGCAACAATGAGCAGTACTTC.

This clonotype came up many times. This sequence joins TRBV4-3 and TRBJ2-1; 7 bases agree with TRBD1. Unmatched junction bases numbered 4, after V lost 3 bases and J lost 5 bases. The CDR3 spans 14 residues. From germline, CDR1 is LGHNA and CDR2 YSLEER. The CDR3 nucleotides read TGCGCCAGCAGCCAGGGACAGTTCGACAATGAGCAGTTCTTC. Protein product: CASSQGQFDNEQFF.

This clonotype was recorded many times. The chain couples TRBV7-2 to TRBJ2-1, with TRBD2 as a possible D gene (6 bases). The CDR3 spans 15 residues. In germline, CDR1 is SGHTA, CDR2 FQGNSA. V lost 3 bases to trimming and J lost 1 base, with 10 bases between them. The CDR3 nucleotides read TGTGCCAGCAGCTTGGCGGGACCTTCCTACAATGAGCAGTTCTTC. Protein product: CASSLAGPSYNEQFF.

The sample holds a few counts of this clonotype. The rearrangement uses TRBV20-1 and TRBJ2-1; D may be TRBD2 (5 bases). The J call is doubtful: the DNA matches TRBJ2-7 better. Germline V gene lookup returns CDR1 DFQATT and CDR2 SNEGSKA (reference sequence). The CDR3 contains 12 residues. The CDR3: CSARDFDYEQYF. The DNA for the CDR3 is TGCAGTGCTAGGGACTTTGACTACGAGCAGTACTTC.